The clone carrying this TCR beta chain was detected ten times or more. Its specificity is unknown. The sample belongs to a study of T cell repertoires in cytomegalovirus infection. Across the study: It was recently identified HLA-C-restricted and well-studied HLA-B-restricted CMV epitopes that the study used. An indication of both CMV infection and matching HLA type came from public TCR beta signatures.

Each CDR3 protein is one row after TCRdb ran MiXCR on the reads. The sample holds around 200,000 distinct CDR3 sequences, 38% seen once. Study-level results: Across the ex vivo response, the dominant clonotypes were HLA-C-restricted CMV-specific TCR beta clonotypes. Based on cumulative public TCR beta family frequency, carriers of CMV plus the relevant HLA were identified.

The germline V gene has CDR1 SEHNR and CDR2 FQNEAQ (reference sequence). The CDR3 contains 15 residues. V was clipped by 7 bases and J by 2 bases, with 16 bases between them. This material consisted of CD8+ T cells from cultured PBMCs, taken from culture after CMV antigen stimulation. The chain combines TRBV7-9 with TRBJ2-3; tentative D call: TRBD2 (6 bases). The sequence derives from a human donor in good health (CMV status not recorded). Some clones in this sample may be carry-over from other donors' samples. CDR3: CASKRFAGFTDTQYF. The CDR3 DNA reads as TGTGCCAGCAAGCGATTCGCGGGGTTCACAGATACGCAGTATTTT.